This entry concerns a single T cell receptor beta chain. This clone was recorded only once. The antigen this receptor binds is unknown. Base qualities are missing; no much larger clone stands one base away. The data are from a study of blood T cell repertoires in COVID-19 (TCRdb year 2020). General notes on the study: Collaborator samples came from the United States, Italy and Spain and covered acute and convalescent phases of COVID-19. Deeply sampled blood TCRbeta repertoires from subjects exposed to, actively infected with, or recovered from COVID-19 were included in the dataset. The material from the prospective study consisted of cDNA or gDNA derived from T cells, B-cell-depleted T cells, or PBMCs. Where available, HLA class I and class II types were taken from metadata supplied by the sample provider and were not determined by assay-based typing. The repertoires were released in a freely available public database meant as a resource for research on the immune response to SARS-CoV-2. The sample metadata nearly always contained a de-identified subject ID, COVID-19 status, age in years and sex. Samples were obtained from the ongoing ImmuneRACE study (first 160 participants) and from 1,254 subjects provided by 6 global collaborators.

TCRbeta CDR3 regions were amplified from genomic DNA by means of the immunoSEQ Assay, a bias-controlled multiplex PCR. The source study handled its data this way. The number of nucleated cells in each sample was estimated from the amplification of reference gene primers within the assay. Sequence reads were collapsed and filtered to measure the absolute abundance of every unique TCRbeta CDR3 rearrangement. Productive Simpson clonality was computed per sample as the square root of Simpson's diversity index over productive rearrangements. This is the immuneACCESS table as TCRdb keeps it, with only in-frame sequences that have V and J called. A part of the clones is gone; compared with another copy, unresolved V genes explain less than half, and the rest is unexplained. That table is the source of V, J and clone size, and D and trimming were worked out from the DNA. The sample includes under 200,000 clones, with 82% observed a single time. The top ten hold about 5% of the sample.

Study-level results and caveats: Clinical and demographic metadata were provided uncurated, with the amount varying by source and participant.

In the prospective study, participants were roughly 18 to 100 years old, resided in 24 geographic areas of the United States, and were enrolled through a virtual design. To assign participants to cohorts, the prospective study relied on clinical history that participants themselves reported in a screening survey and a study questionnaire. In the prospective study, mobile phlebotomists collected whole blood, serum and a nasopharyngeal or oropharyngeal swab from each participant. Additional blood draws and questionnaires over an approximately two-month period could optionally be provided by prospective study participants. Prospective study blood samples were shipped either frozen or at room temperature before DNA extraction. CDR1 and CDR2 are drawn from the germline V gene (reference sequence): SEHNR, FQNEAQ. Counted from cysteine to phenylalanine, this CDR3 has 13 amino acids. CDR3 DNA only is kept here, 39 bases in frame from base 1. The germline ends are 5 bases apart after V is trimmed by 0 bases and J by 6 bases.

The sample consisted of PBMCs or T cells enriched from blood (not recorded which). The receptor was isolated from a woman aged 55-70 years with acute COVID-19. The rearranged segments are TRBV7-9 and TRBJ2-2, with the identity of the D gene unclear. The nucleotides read TGTGCCAGCAGCTTAGCCCGTTCCGGGGAGCTGTTTTTT. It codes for CASSLARSGELFF. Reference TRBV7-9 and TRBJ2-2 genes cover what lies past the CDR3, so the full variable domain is DTGVSQNPRHKITKRGQNVTFRCDPISEHNRLYWYRQTLGQGPEFLTYFQNEAQLEKSRLLSDRFSAERPKGSFSTLEIQRTEQGDSAMYLCASSLARSGELFFGEGSRLTVL.